The 8 T cell receptor beta chains given below trace back to one sample, sequenced in a study of blood T cells in healthy people across ages. Combining a sample-barcoded 5' primer with a J-beta primer mix, a second PCR ran for roughly 7 to 12 cycles. TCRdb ran MiXCR on the 5' RACE reads and lists one entry per CDR3 protein. Of approximately 880,000 distinct CDR3 sequences in the sample, roughly 50% were seen once. The sample was blood. The receptors here all came from a man aged 30 to 39 in good health.

The chain couples TRBV28 to TRBJ1-4; D unclear. This CDR3 has 14 residues. The V gene lost 4 bases and the J gene lost 8 bases, with 14 bases spanning the gap. The V gene's germline CDR1 is MDHEN and CDR2 SYDVKM. CDR3 DNA sequence: TGTGCCAGCAGTTCCCCGGATTCGAGCGAAAAACTGTTTTTT. Its translation is CASSSPDSSEKLFF.

This chain links TRBV7-2 with TRBJ2-2, with D possibly TRBD2 on 7 matching bases. Between the trimmed V and J ends, which lost 3 bases and 8 bases, there was a span of 16 bases. CDR1 is SGHTA, CDR2 FQGNSA, per germline. This CDR3 has 15 amino acids. CDR3 coding DNA: TGTGCCAGCAGCTTCGAGGGGGGGGCCTCAGGGGAGCTGTTTTTT. Translating gives CASSFEGGASGELFF.

This clonotype was observed a handful of times. The chain has TRBV5-1 and TRBJ2-7; TRBD1 matches 8 bases. The germline V gene encodes CDR1 SGHRS and CDR2 YFSETQ. This CDR3 has 15 amino acids. V trimming: 3 bases; J trimming: 4 bases; junction bases outside the gene matches: 9. The CDR3 sequence: CASSYWTGSTYEQYF. CDR3 in DNA: TGCGCCAGCAGCTACTGGACAGGGTCAACGTACGAGCAGTACTTC.

This chain connects TRBV29-1 to TRBJ1-1; D unclear. Trimming shortened V by 3 bases and J by 5 bases, and 16 bases separated the two germline ends. The CDR3 extends over 14 amino acids. Germline CDR1 SQVTM, CDR2 ANQGSEA. In nucleotides, the CDR3 is TGCAGCGTTGAGAGGGCAGGCATAGGGACTGAAGCTTTCTTT. It is translated as CSVERAGIGTEAFF.

This CDR3 is CSARDPFTSGTGQGYTF. Written as DNA, the CDR3 is TGCAGTGCTAGAGATCCGTTTACTTCCGGGACAGGACAGGGCTACACCTTC. The V call is TRBV20-1, the J call TRBJ1-2; 8 bases agree with TRBD1. Germline CDR1 DFQATT, CDR2 SNEGSKA (reference sequence). Trimming removed 0 bases from V and 8 bases from J; junction bases left unmatched: 17. The length of the CDR3 is 17 residues.

There are many counts of this clonotype. The V call is TRBV5-5, the J call TRBJ2-4; TRBD1 might be the D (5 bases). CDR3 size: 13 residues. V dropped 6 bases and J dropped 6 bases, with 13 bases sitting between them. The germline V gene encodes CDR1 SGHKS and CDR2 YYEKEE (reference sequence). DNA of the CDR3: TGTGCCAGCACCGTTGACAGTCTAAACATTCAGTACTTC. Encoded protein: CASTVDSLNIQYF. The variable domain in full, with the rest retrieved from reference TRBV5-5 and TRBJ2-4, is DAGVTQSPTHLIKTRGQQVTLRCSPISGHKSVSWYQQVLGQGPQFIFQYYEKEERGRGNFPDRFSARQFPNYSSELNVNALLLGDSALYLCASTVDSLNIQYFGAGTRLSVL.

The chain uses TRBV27 and TRBJ2-3; D is perhaps TRBD2 (5 bases). With 8 bases removed from V and 5 bases from J, the gap between germline ends came to 20 bases. This CDR3 contains 15 residues. The germline CDR1 and CDR2 sequences are MNHEY and SMNVEV (reference sequence). In DNA form, the CDR3 reads TGTGCCAGCTCCCGAGGGCCAACTAGTTTAGATACGCAGTATTTT. This sequence encodes CASSRGPTSLDTQYF.

In its sample, this clonotype was seen a few times. The gene calls are TRBV7-2 and TRBJ2-1; the D gene could be TRBD1 or TRBD2 (6 bases each). CDR1 and CDR2 from the germline V gene are SGHTA and FQGNSA. There are 17 residues in the CDR3. V dropped 4 bases and J dropped 4 bases, with 20 bases sitting between them. DNA of the CDR3: TGTGCCAGCAGCTCAGCGAGGGGGGCAAAGATTTACAATGAGCAGTTCTTC. This encodes CASSSARGAKIYNEQFF.